These T cell receptor beta chains were read from a single sample in a study of cytomegalovirus exposure and HLA in healthy donors. Libraries were prepared by immunoSEQ multiplex PCR; TCRdb keeps only in-frame clonotypes and omits some of them. The top ten hold approximately 2.2% of the sample, which has 150,000 or so clones, approximately 86% seen once. The sequencing sample was made of PBMCs. The receptors were gathered from a human donor in good health. CDR3s include the opening cysteine and the closing phenylalanine or tryptophan. The D gene is left open where the match is weak. The size entry is marked missing in some rows and otherwise reads once, few, many or a size class.

J gene | D gene | clone size | V gene | CDR3 DNA | CDR3 protein
TRBJ2-7 | NA | few | TRBV5-1 | TGCGCCAGCAGCAACAGGGCCCAATCCTACGAGCAGTACTTC | CASSNRAQSYEQYF
TRBJ2-2 | TRBD1 | NA | TRBV15 | TGTGCCACCAGCAGCGACCGACAGGGGACCGGGGAGCTGTTTTTT | CATSSDRQGTGELFF
TRBJ1-3 | TRBD1 | NA | TRBV15 | TGTGCCACCAGCAGCGACAGGGGTTCTGGAAACACCATATATTTT | CATSSDRGSGNTIYF
TRBJ1-4 | NA | once | TRBV28 | TGTGCCAGCAGATATAATGAAAAACTGTTTTTT | CASRYNEKLFF
TRBJ1-4 | TRBD1 | NA | TRBV6-5 | TGTGCCAGCAGGGAGACAGGGGGGTCGGAAAAACTGTTTTTT | CASRETGGSEKLFF
TRBJ1-5 | NA | NA | TRBV19 | TGTGCCAGTAGCGCCGGTCAGGGTAGACAGCCCCAGCATTTT | CASSAGQGRQPQHF
TRBJ2-2 | TRBD1 | NA | TRBV7-2 | TGTGCCAGCAGCGCCCGGACAGGGGGCAACACCGGGGAGCTGTTTTTT | CASSARTGGNTGELFF
TRBJ1-1 | NA | NA | TRBV30 | TGTGCCTGGAGTGTACAGGGTAAGGGAGCTTTCTTT | CAWSVQGKGAFF
TRBJ1-1 | NA | NA | TRBV14 | TGTGCCAGCAGCCGCAGGGGTTGGACTGAAGCTTTCTTT | CASSRRGWTEAFF
TRBJ1-4 | TRBD1 | NA | TRBV15 | TGTGCCACCAGCAGAGGGCAGGGGGCAGAGGAAAAACTGTTTTTT | CATSRGQGAEEKLFF
TRBJ2-7 | TRBD1 | NA | TRBV11-2 | TGTGCCAGCAGCCCCCTCCGCCGACAGGGACCCTACGAGCAGTACTTC | CASSPLRRQGPYEQYF
TRBJ1-1 | NA | NA | TRBV5-4 | TGTGCCAGCAGCCCTGCAGGGACTGAAGCTTTCTTT | CASSPAGTEAFF
TRBJ2-3 | TRBD2 | NA | TRBV7-2 | TGTGCCAGCAGCTTCGGGGGGTTGGCAGATACGCAGTATTTT | CASSFGGLADTQYF
TRBJ1-1 | NA | NA | TRBV18 | TGTGCCAGCTCACCCCAGGGTGGCGGGGGACAAGAAGCTTTCTTT | CASSPQGGGGQEAFF
TRBJ2-7 | NA | NA | TRBV18 | TGTGCCAGCTCACCGTCGGCGGTGAGCTCCTACGAGCAGTACTTC | CASSPSAVSSYEQYF
TRBJ1-5 | TRBD1 | NA | TRBV5-5 | TGTGCCAGCAGCTTGTCTACCGGGACAGGGGGTCGTCAGCCCCAGCATTTT | CASSLSTGTGGRQPQHF
TRBJ1-1 | NA | NA | TRBV2 | TGTGCCAGCAGTGTCTCCACTGAAGCTTTCTTT | CASSVSTEAFF
TRBJ2-7 | NA | NA | TRBV27 | TGTGCCAGCAGTTTCTCAGGAGGGCTCCTACGGGAGCAGTACTTC | CASSFSGGLLREQYF
TRBJ2-1 | TRBD2 | NA | TRBV28 | TGTGCCAGCGGTAAACTAGCGGGAGCCGGCCATGAGCAGTTCTTC | CASGKLAGAGHEQFF
TRBJ1-2 | NA | NA | TRBV19 | TGTGCCAGTAAACCACCCGCCGGGAATGGCTACACCTTC | CASKPPAGNGYTF
TRBJ2-2 | TRBD1 | few | TRBV5-1 | TGCGCCAGCAGCTCCCGACAGGGTTCCGGGGAGCTGTTTTTT | CASSSRQGSGELFF
TRBJ2-7 | TRBD2 | NA | TRBV7-9 | TGTGCCAGCAGCCGCGCAAGGGGCGCTAGCGGGGCCGAGCAGTACTTC | CASSRARGASGAEQYF
TRBJ1-3 | NA | NA | TRBV25-1 | TGTGCCAGCAGTGGGGACATCTACTCCAGAAACACCATATATTTT | CASSGDIYSRNTIYF
TRBJ2-5 | NA | few | TRBV15 | TGTGCCACCAGCAGAGGTCAGCAAGAGACCCAGTACTTC | CATSRGQQETQYF
TRBJ2-1 | TRBD2 | once | TRBV5-1 | TGCGCCAGCAGCATGATGACTAGCGGGAGTTTAGGTGAGCAGTTCTTC | CASSMMTSGSLGEQFF
TRBJ1-2 | NA | once | TRBV28 | TGTGCCAGCAGTTTGGCAGGTATAGAACCCTATGTGGGCTACACCTTC | CASSLAGIEPYVGYTF
TRBJ1-1 | NA | NA | TRBV6-6 | TGTGCCAGCAGTTATGTCCGGGGGATGAACACTGAAGCTTTCTTT | CASSYVRGMNTEAFF
TRBJ2-7 | TRBD2 | NA | TRBV13 | TGTGCCAGCAGCCCACTAGCGGGAGGGGAGAGCTACGAGCAGTACTTC | CASSPLAGGESYEQYF
TRBJ1-1 | NA | NA | TRBV19 | TGTGCCAGCTTCGGTAGTCGTGTGAACACTGAAGCTTTCTTT | CASFGSRVNTEAFF
TRBJ2-2 | TRBD1 | NA | TRBV18 | TGTGCCAGCTCACCACCGACAGGGGGGTACACCGGGGAGCTGTTTTTT | CASSPPTGGYTGELFF
TRBJ1-3 | TRBD1 | NA | TRBV7-9 | TGTGCCAGCAGCCCCCAGGGGGGCTCTGGAAACACCATATATTTT | CASSPQGGSGNTIYF
TRBJ1-1 | TRBD1 | NA | TRBV2 | TGTGCCAGCACCAACGGACAGGGAGGAACTGAAGCTTTCTTT | CASTNGQGGTEAFF
TRBJ2-1 | NA | NA | TRBV27 | TGTGCCAGCAGTTTATCGGCCGGGGTTGGGAATGAGCAGTTCTTC | CASSLSAGVGNEQFF
TRBJ2-3 | NA | NA | TRBV7-9 | TGTGCCAGCAGCTCCCCGGACAGTTTTAGCACAGATACGCAGTATTTT | CASSSPDSFSTDTQYF
TRBJ2-1 | TRBD2 | NA | TRBV9 | TGTGCCAGCAGCATGACTAGCGGGGTGAGTTATGAGCAGTTCTTC | CASSMTSGVSYEQFF